Below are 27 T cell receptor beta chains sequenced from a single sample in a study of shared clonotypes between healthy human individuals. Clones were read by immunoSEQ multiplex PCR, and TCRdb kept only the in-frame ones, dropping some. The sample records some 1,100,000 clones, about 84% being singletons. Sequencing was carried out using memory CD4+ T cells from PBMCs. Subset here: CD45RA-negative fraction. These receptors all stem from a young man in good health. Some clones in this sample may be carry-over from other donors' samples.

This clone was counted a few times. The chain joins TRBV29-1 to TRBJ1-5; tentatively, D is TRBD1 (6 bases). CDR3 length: 12 amino acids. From germline, CDR1 is SQVTM and CDR2 ANQGSEA. V was cut by 1 base and J by 11 bases, with 12 bases left in between. The CDR3 loop is CSVEAGTSAQHF. DNA of the CDR3: TGCAGCGTTGAAGCCGGGACATCGGCCCAGCATTTT.

This clone was recorded many times. Other DNA sequences in this sample translate to the same CDR3. V gene TRBV28 combines with J gene TRBJ2-5; tentatively, D is TRBD2 (5 bases). CDR3 size: 13 residues. Trimming pared 6 bases from V and 2 bases from J, leaving 10 bases between. Germline CDR1 is MDHEN and CDR2 is SYDVKM. CDR3 DNA: TGTGCCAGCAGCCTGTCGGGGCAAGAGACCCAGTACTTC. Translating it yields CASSLSGQETQYF.

The rearrangement links TRBV5-1 to TRBJ2-7, with 8 bases lining up with TRBD2. Germline CDR1 SGHRS, CDR2 YFSETQ. The J segment lost 2 bases and the V segment lost 3 bases, leaving 19 bases of the junction unmatched. The CDR3 contains 19 residues. CDR3 residues: CASSSASKREPDQPYEQYF. The CDR3 DNA reads as TGCGCCAGCAGCTCCGCCAGCAAGCGGGAGCCGGACCAACCCTACGAGCAGTACTTC.

V gene TRBV6-1 combines with J gene TRBJ1-4, with TRBD1 matching 7 bases. CDR3 length equals 14 residues. Trimming cost V 6 bases and J 7 bases; bases outside gene matches: 8. Germline values: CDR1 MNHNS, CDR2 SASEGT. CDR3 in DNA: TGTGCCAGCAGAATGACAGGGAGGCGTGAAAAACTGTTTTTT. This sequence encodes CASRMTGRREKLFF.

The chain couples TRBV9 to TRBJ1-2, with 9 bases lining up with TRBD1. The V gene end was trimmed by 4 bases and the J gene end by 2 bases; junction bases not matched to a gene: 3. CDR1 SGDLS and CDR2 YYNGEE come from the germline V gene. The CDR3 contains 14 residues. This CDR3 is CASSPGTGNYGYTF. The CDR3 DNA is TGTGCCAGCAGCCCGGGGACAGGGAACTATGGCTACACCTTC.

The chain links TRBV5-1 to TRBJ1-2, with 8 bases aligning to TRBD1. The CDR3 length is 15 residues. Losses at the gene ends were 0 bases for V and 6 bases for J; bases not matched to a gene: 7. The germline V gene has CDR1 SGHRS and CDR2 YFSETQ. The CDR3 spells CASSLGVGQGDGYTF. The DNA of the CDR3 is TGCGCCAGCAGCTTGGGGGTTGGACAGGGAGATGGCTACACCTTC.

The J gene is TRBJ1-5, the V gene TRBV7-2; D uncertain. The CDR3 contains 13 residues. Trimming cost V 6 bases and J 5 bases, with 11 bases left between them. Germline CDR1 and CDR2: SGHTA and FQGNSA. The CDR3 DNA follows: TGTGCCAGCAGTCGAGCTAGGGATCAGCCCCAGCATTTT. This sequence encodes CASSRARDQPQHF.

A word on this clone: A single base is all that separates this from a far larger clone, so a read error is likely. The identical CDR3 is also encoded by other nucleotide sequences in the sample. The rearrangement links TRBV30 to TRBJ2-7; TRBD2 matches 12 bases. This CDR3 is 18 amino acids long. With 7 bases clipped from V and 6 bases from J, the junction kept 22 bases outside the gene matches. The germline V gene has CDR1 GTSNPN and CDR2 SVGIG (reference sequence). CDR3 sequence: CALLGGRHVLAGGSEQYF. CDR3 nucleotides: TGTGCCTTGCTCGGTGGGCGGCACGTACTAGCGGGAGGCAGCGAGCAGTACTTC. The full variable domain, its missing parts supplied by reference TRBV30 and TRBJ2-7, is SQTIHQWPATLVQPVGSPLSLECTVEGTSNPNLYWYRQAAGRGLQLLFYSVGIGQISSEVPQNLSASRPQDRQFILSSKKLLLSDSGFYLCALLGGRHVLAGGSEQYFGPGTRLTVT.

DNA for the CDR3: TGTGCCAGCTCACTAGGACAGGGGCCAGATACGCAGTATTTT. Its protein product is CASSLGQGPDTQYF. This chain links TRBV18 with TRBJ2-3, with TRBD1 matching over 9 bases. V shed 4 bases and J 4 bases; nucleotides not matched to a gene: 3. Looked up from germline, CDR1 is KGHSH and CDR2 is LQKENI. CDR3 length: 14 residues.

J is TRBJ2-1 and V is TRBV30; 9 nucleotides line up with TRBD1. This CDR3 is built from 12 residues. J was trimmed by 12 bases and V by 3 bases; bases with no gene match: 6. Germline values: CDR1 GTSNPN, CDR2 SVGIG (reference sequence). CDR3 protein: CAWRGDRALQFF. In DNA, the CDR3 is TGTGCCTGGAGGGGGGACAGGGCTTTGCAGTTCTTC.

The chain couples TRBV5-4 to TRBJ1-2, with a weak D call TRBD1 (6 bases). V lost 0 bases and J lost 7, with 16 bases in between. The germline V gene encodes CDR1 SGHNT and CDR2 YYREEE (reference sequence). This CDR3 is built from 15 residues. Written as DNA, the CDR3 is TGTGCCAGCAGCTTGGTCGACAGGCGAGAGGGTGGCTACACCTTC. Protein: CASSLVDRREGGYTF.

Note on this clone: Other DNA sequences in the sample encode the same CDR3. The J gene is TRBJ2-3, the V gene TRBV27, with unresolved D. Germline assignment: CDR1 MNHEY and CDR2 SMNVEV (reference sequence). The CDR3 consists of 12 residues. V was cut by 5 bases and J by 6 bases, with 9 bases left in between. The CDR3 loop is CASSLVGDTQYF. CDR3 in DNA: TGTGCCAGCAGTCTAGTCGGGGATACGCAGTATTTT.

The chain has TRBV25-1 and TRBJ1-3, with D possibly TRBD1 on 6 matching bases. Deletions cut 5 bases from V and 5 bases from J, with 16 bases between. Germline-derived CDR1 and CDR2 are MGHDK and SYGVNS. CDR3 length: 15 amino acids. CDR3 residues: CASSRSDRDRNTIYF. The CDR3 bases are TGTGCCAGCAGTCGCTCAGACCGGGACAGAAACACCATATATTTT.

The CDR3 loop is CSVCRGTSDYNEQFF. As DNA, the CDR3 is TGCAGCGTTTGCCGCGGGACTAGCGACTACAATGAGCAGTTCTTC. The chain carries TRBV29-1 and TRBJ2-1; TRBD2 aligns across 10 bases. The CDR3 is 15 amino acids. V shed 5 bases and J 3 bases; nucleotides not matched to a gene: 7. Germline V lookup: CDR1 SQVTM, CDR2 ANQGSEA.

This chain uses TRBV7-6 with TRBJ2-5; D not certain. This CDR3 contains 13 residues. The germline CDR1 and CDR2 sequences are SGHVS and FNYEAQ. Trimming shortened V by 6 bases and J by 5 bases, and 13 bases separated the two germline ends. The CDR3 protein is CASSPYISETQYF. The CDR3 bases are TGTGCCAGCAGTCCGTACATTTCGGAGACCCAGTACTTC.

The table lists this clone with a count of one. The chain couples TRBV11-3 to TRBJ2-3; D is possibly TRBD1 or TRBD2 (5 bases each). Germline V gene data show CDR1 as SGHNT and CDR2 as YENEEA. CDR3 size: 15 residues. V was pared by 4 bases and J by 2 bases, with 13 bases between. This CDR3 reads CASSSTGTDTDTQYF. The CDR3 nucleotides are TGTGCCAGCAGCTCGACCGGGACCGACACAGATACGCAGTATTTT. Full variable domain (outside the CDR3, taken from reference TRBV11-3 and TRBJ2-3): EAGVVQSPRYKIIEKKQPVAFWCNPISGHNTLYWYLQNLGQGPELLIRYENEEAVDDSQLPKDRFSAERLKGVDSTLKIQPAELGDSAVYLCASSSTGTDTDTQYFGPGTRLTVL.

This chain connects TRBV18 to TRBJ2-7; 7 positions match TRBD1. Germline trimming cut 3 bases from V and 5 bases from J; bases unmatched to any gene: 7. CDR1 is KGHSH and CDR2 is LQKENI in the germline V gene. The length of the CDR3 is 14 residues. DNA of the CDR3: TGTGCCAGCTCACCTTTACAGGGGCAAGACGAGCAGTACTTC. Its translation: CASSPLQGQDEQYF.

This clone was seen at least ten times. The chain uses TRBV6-5 and TRBJ1-2; D is perhaps TRBD1 (5 bases). The CDR3 consists of 15 residues. CDR1 and CDR2 (germline): MNHEY, SVGAGI. Trimming cost V 6 bases and J 8 bases, with 22 bases left between them. The CDR3 DNA reads as TGTGCCAGCAGCCCCCCTGGAGGGGTTCGGTCGGGCTACACCTTC. This codes for CASSPPGGVRSGYTF.

The gene calls are TRBV10-3 and TRBJ2-1; D remains unclear. This CDR3 spans 17 amino acids. V shed 0 bases and J shed 5 bases, with 17 bases lying between them. Per germline, CDR1 ENHRY and CDR2 SYGVKD. In nucleotides, the CDR3 is TGTGCCATCAGTGAGTCTCAAGGGCGCCCTCGGAACAATGAGCAGTTCTTC. The encoded protein is CAISESQGRPRNNEQFF.

The gene calls are TRBV10-3 and TRBJ2-1; D ambiguous. The V and J ends lost 4 bases and 8 bases respectively, with 15 bases between them. There are 14 residues in the CDR3. CDR1 ENHRY and CDR2 SYGVKD come from the germline V gene. DNA of the CDR3: TGTGCCATCAGTGGCCTCCCCGTCAGCGATGAGCAGTTCTTC. Translated, it gives CAISGLPVSDEQFF.

This chain links TRBV4-1 with TRBJ2-2; no clear D. V lost 2 bases, J lost 2 bases, and 9 bases lay in between. Germline V gives CDR1 MGHRA, CDR2 YSYEKL. CDR3 size: 15 residues. In nucleotides, the CDR3 is TGCGCCAGCAGCCAATTCTCCAGAAACACCGGGGAGCTGTTTTTT. This codes for CASSQFSRNTGELFF.

The chain employs TRBV11-2 and TRBJ2-1; 12 bases fit TRBD2. The germline V gene has CDR1 SGHAT and CDR2 FQNNGV. Trimming took 5 bases from V and 3 from J; bases not matched to a gene: 8. This CDR3 region has 17 residues. The CDR3 sequence: CASSPRTSGIFYNEQFF. The DNA for the CDR3 is TGTGCCAGCAGCCCCCGGACTAGCGGGATTTTCTACAATGAGCAGTTCTTC.

The chain couples TRBV11-2 to TRBJ2-1; TRBD2 agrees at 15 bases. J was trimmed by 10 bases and V by 5 bases; bases with no gene match: 18. Germline V lookup: CDR1 SGHAT, CDR2 FQNNGV. The CDR3 spans 19 residues. The CDR3 DNA reads TGTGCCAGCAGCCCCACTTTTGGACTAGCGGGAGGGCCGGGTTTCGAGCAGTTCTTC. As protein: CASSPTFGLAGGPGFEQFF.

The chain links TRBV4-1 to TRBJ1-2, with D unresolved. Germline CDR1 is MGHRA and CDR2 is YSYEKL. This CDR3 is built from 15 residues. V shed 3 bases and J shed 0 bases, with 11 bases lying between them. DNA for the CDR3: TGCGCCAGCAGCCACGCTACGGGGTCTAACTATGGCTACACCTTC. Protein sequence: CASSHATGSNYGYTF.

The CDR3 sequence is CASSAGLGGEFF. For the CDR3, the DNA is TGTGCCAGCAGTGCAGGGTTGGGGGGTGAGTTCTTC. The chain couples TRBV6-5 to TRBJ2-1; the D gene is possibly TRBD2 (6 bases). Trimming took 5 bases from V and 14 from J, leaving 16 bases between them. The CDR3 spans 12 residues. Germline CDR1 and CDR2: MNHEY and SVGAGI.

Notes on this clone: The sample holds other DNA sequences that translate to the same CDR3. The genes are TRBV6-1 and TRBJ2-7; 9 bases map to TRBD2. The CDR3 has 15 amino acids. Germline CDR1 is MNHNS and CDR2 is SASEGT. The V and J ends lost 0 bases and 0 bases, in that order; junction bases with no gene match: 0. CDR3 protein: CASSEASGSSYEQYF. In DNA, the CDR3 is TGTGCCAGCAGTGAAGCTAGCGGGAGCTCCTACGAGCAGTACTTC.

V is TRBV5-1 and J is TRBJ2-7; D is undetermined. V was pared by 4 bases and J by 5 bases, with 16 bases between. CDR1 is SGHRS and CDR2 is YFSETQ in the germline V gene. The CDR3 covers 14 residues. The CDR3 region is CASSRVSLVHEQYF. The CDR3 DNA follows: TGCGCCAGCAGCCGGGTCTCACTGGTCCACGAGCAGTACTTC. Supplemented by reference TRBV5-1 and TRBJ2-7, the full variable domain reads KAGVTQTPRYLIKTRGQQVTLSCSPISGHRSVSWYQQTPGQGLQFLFEYFSETQRNKGNFPGRFSGRQFSNSRSEMNVSTLELGDSALYLCASSRVSLVHEQYFGPGTRLTVT.